The present entry profiles one T cell receptor (beta chain) with its context. This record comes from a study of T cell changes during pregnancy in multiple sclerosis. Generated by immunoSEQ multiplex PCR, the TCRdb table keeps only in-frame clones and is missing some. The data hold some 60,000 clones, with 90% to 95% observed a single time. Germline CDR1 SEHNR, CDR2 FQNEAQ (reference sequence). Trimming took 1 base from V and 0 from J, leaving 18 bases between them. The length of the CDR3 is 18 residues. The sequence came from a female donor with multiple sclerosis, enrolled in a pregnancy study. The sequencing used peripheral blood, collected before pregnancy. This chain uses TRBV7-9 with TRBJ1-2; a possible D gene is TRBD1 (5 bases). CDR3 nucleotide sequence: TGTGCCAGCAGCTTAGTCGGAGCAAGGGGAAGGGCTAACTATGGCTACACCTTC. It specifies CASSLVGARGRANYGYTF.